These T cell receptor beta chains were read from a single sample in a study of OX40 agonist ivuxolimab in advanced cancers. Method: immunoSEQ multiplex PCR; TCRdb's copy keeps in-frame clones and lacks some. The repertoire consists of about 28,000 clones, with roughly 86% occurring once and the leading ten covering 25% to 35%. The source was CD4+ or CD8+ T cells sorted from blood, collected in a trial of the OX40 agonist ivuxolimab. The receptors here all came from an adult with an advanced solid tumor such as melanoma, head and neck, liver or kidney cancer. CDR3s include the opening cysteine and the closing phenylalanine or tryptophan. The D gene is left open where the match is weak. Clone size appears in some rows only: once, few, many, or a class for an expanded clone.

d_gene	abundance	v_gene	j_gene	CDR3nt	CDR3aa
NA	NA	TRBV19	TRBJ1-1	TGTGCCAGTAGTATAGGCAGGGCCATGAACACTGAAGCTTTCTTT	CASSIGRAMNTEAFF
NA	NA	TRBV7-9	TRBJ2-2	TGTGCCAGCAGCGGTATCCCGGGGGTGAACACCGGGGAGCTGTTTTTT	CASSGIPGVNTGELFF
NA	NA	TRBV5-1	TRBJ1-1	TGCGCCAGCAGCTTGGGACAGGCGAACACTGAAGCTTTCTTT	CASSLGQANTEAFF
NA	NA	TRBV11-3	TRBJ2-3	TGTGCCAGCAGCCTTGGACCCGCTAGCACAGATACGCAGTATTTT	CASSLGPASTDTQYF
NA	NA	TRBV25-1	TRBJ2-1	TGTGCCAGCAGTGAATACACTGGGGGACACGGCTACAATGAGCAGTTCTTC	CASSEYTGGHGYNEQFF
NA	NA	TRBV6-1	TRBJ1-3	TGTGCCAGCAGTGCTAGGACAGACGGAAACACCATATATTTT	CASSARTDGNTIYF
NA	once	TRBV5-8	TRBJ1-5	TGTGCCAGCAGCGGTATGACGCATCAGCCCCAGCATTTT	CASSGMTHQPQHF
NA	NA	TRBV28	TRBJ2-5	TGTGCCAGCAGTTTTTCAGAAGAGACCCAGTACTTC	CASSFSEETQYF
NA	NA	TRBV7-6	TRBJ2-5	TGTGCCAGCAGCCATGACACCAGAGAGACCCAGTACTTC	CASSHDTRETQYF
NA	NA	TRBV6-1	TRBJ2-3	TGTGCCAGCAGTGAACACCGGTATACGCAGTATTTT	CASSEHRYTQYF
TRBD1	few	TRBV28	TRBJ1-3	TGTGCCAGCAGACGCCTAACAGGGGACACCATATATTTT	CASRRLTGDTIYF
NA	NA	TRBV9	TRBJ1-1	TGTGCCAGCAGCGTGCGGGCCACTGAAGCTTTCTTT	CASSVRATEAFF
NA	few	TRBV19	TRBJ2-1	TGTGCCAGTAGTATAGATCTGGGGGGTTACAATGAGCAGTTCTTC	CASSIDLGGYNEQFF
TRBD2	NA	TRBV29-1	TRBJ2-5	TGCAGCGTTGAACCGTTGGGCCTAGCGGGGGAGGGAGAGACCCAGTACTTC	CSVEPLGLAGEGETQYF
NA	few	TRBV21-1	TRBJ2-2	TGTGCCAGCACCCCCTCGGCTAGCGGGGGGAACACCGGGGAGCTGTTTTTT	CASTPSASGGNTGELFF
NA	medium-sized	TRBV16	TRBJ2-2	TGTGCCAGCAGCCAATTCGGGGAGCTGTTTTTT	CASSQFGELFF
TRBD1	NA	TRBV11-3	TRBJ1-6	TGTGCCAGCAGCCCGGGGCAGGGGGGACGCCTCCACTTT	CASSPGQGGRLHF
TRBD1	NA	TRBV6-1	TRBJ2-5	TGTGCCAGCAGGGACAGGGAACAAGAGACCCAGTACTTC	CASRDREQETQYF
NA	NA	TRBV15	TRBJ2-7	TGTGCCACCAGCAGCCTCCAAGGGCCCGAGCAGTACTTC	CATSSLQGPEQYF
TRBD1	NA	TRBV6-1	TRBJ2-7	TGTGCCAGCAGTGAAGCTTGGGACAGCCTCTCCTACGAGCAGTACTTC	CASSEAWDSLSYEQYF
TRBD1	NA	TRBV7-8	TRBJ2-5	TGTGCCAGCAGCTTAGGAGTGTTGGACAGGGAAAGGGAGACCCAGTACTTC	CASSLGVLDRERETQYF
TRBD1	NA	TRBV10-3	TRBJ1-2	TGTGCCATCAGTGATCTTATAGGGGGCCCGGGGGGAGACGGCTACACCTTC	CAISDLIGGPGGDGYTF
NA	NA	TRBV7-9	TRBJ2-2	TGTGCCAGCAGCTTAGCGTTGGGAGGGAACACCGGGGAGCTGTTTTTT	CASSLALGGNTGELFF
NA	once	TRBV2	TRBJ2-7	TGTGCCAGCAGTGGTCCGAACTACGAGCAGTACTTC	CASSGPNYEQYF
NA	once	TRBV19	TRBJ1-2	TGTGCCAGTAGTAGGGGTTTACGCTATGGCTACACCTTC	CASSRGLRYGYTF
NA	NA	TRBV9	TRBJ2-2	TGTGCCAGCAGCGTGGGGGGCGCGAACACCGGGGAGCTGTTTTTT	CASSVGGANTGELFF
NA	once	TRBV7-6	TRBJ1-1	TGTGCCAGCAGCTTAGCGGGGCCCCGACGTACAGGGCAATTCCTTGAAGCTTTCTTT	CASSLAGPRRTGQFLEAFF
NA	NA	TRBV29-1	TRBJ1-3	TGCAGCGTTGTTGACTGGGAGGGGGTGGCAGGAAACACCATATATTTT	CSVVDWEGVAGNTIYF
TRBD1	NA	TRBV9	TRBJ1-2	TGTGCCAGCAGCCTATTGGACAGGCGCTCTAACTATGGCTACACCTTC	CASSLLDRRSNYGYTF
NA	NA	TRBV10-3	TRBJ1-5	TGTGCCATCAACGCCGGAGCTAATCAGCCCCAGCATTTT	CAINAGANQPQHF
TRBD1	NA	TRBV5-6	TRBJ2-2	TGTGCCAGCAGCCCCTGGACAGGGACCAACACCGGGGAGCTGTTTTTT	CASSPWTGTNTGELFF
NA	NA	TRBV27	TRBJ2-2	TGTGCCAGCAGTAGCGCCGTGGGGCGGCTTAACACCGGGGAGCTGTTTTTT	CASSSAVGRLNTGELFF
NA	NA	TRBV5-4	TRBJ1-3	TGTGCCTCAGAGGGTGGAAACACCATATATTTT	CASEGGNTIYF
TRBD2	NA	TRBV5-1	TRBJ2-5	TGCGCCAGCAGCTTGGCTCTAGCGGGGGCAGAGACCCAGTACTTC	CASSLALAGAETQYF
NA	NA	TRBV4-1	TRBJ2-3	TGCGCCAGCAGCCATGGGGGCGGGGCAGATACGCAGTATTTT	CASSHGGGADTQYF
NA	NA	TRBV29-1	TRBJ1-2	TGCAGCGTTGGGACAGTTGATACCTATGGCTACACCTTC	CSVGTVDTYGYTF
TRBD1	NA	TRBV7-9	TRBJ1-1	TGTGCCAGCAGGACCTCTACAGGGGGAAGCACTGAAGCTTTCTTT	CASRTSTGGSTEAFF
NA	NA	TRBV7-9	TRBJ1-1	TGTGCCTTACCGTTGGGACGCCGTGGGGAAGCTTTCTTT	CALPLGRRGEAFF
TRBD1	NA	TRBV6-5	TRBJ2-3	TGTGCCAGCAGTTCGGGACAGAGCACAGATACGCAGTATTTT	CASSSGQSTDTQYF
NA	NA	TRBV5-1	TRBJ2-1	TGCGCCAGCAGCTTAGGACAGCCCTACAATGAGCAGTTCTTC	CASSLGQPYNEQFF
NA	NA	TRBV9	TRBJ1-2	TGTGCCAGCAGTACCGCTCTAGACGTAGGACGCAGAAAGGGGGGCTACACCTTC	CASSTALDVGRRKGGYTF
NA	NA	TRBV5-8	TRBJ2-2	TGTGCCAGCAGCTTCGAATCAGGCAGGGTGACCGGGGAGCTGTTTTTT	CASSFESGRVTGELFF
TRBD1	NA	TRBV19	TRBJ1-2	TGTGCCAGTAGTAAAGCCGGGACAGGGCCTCTCGGCTACACCTTC	CASSKAGTGPLGYTF
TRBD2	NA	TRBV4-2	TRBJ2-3	TGTGCCAGCAGCCAAGACTGGCGGGGGGCCACAGATACGCAGTATTTT	CASSQDWRGATDTQYF
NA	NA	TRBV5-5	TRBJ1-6	TGTGCCAGCAGCTCCCACGATCGGGCCGGCATTCACTCACCCCTCCACTTT	CASSSHDRAGIHSPLHF
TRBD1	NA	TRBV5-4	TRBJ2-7	TGTGCCAGCAGCGCCCCGGGACAGGGGGCCTACGAGCAGTACTTC	CASSAPGQGAYEQYF
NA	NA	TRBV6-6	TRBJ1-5	TGTGCCAGCAGCCCTACAGGGTTTAGCAATCAGCCCCAGCATTTT	CASSPTGFSNQPQHF
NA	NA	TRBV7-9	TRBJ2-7	TGTGCCAGCAGCTTATCGGACCCTTACGAGCAGTACTTC	CASSLSDPYEQYF
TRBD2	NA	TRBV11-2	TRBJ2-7	TGTGCCAGCAGCTTTGAGCGGGGGACCCCATCCTACGAGCAGTACTTC	CASSFERGTPSYEQYF
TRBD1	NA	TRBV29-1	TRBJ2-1	TGCAGCGGCACGACAGGGAACAATGAGCAGTTCTTC	CSGTTGNNEQFF
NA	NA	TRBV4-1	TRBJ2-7	TGCGCCAGCAGCCAAGGGGGTAGCGGAGCCTACGAGCAGTACTTC	CASSQGGSGAYEQYF
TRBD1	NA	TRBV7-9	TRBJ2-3	TGTGCCAGCAGCTTAGGGCAGGGGGCCGATACGCAGTATTTT	CASSLGQGADTQYF
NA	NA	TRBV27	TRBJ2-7	TGTGCCAGCGGCCGGTGGACGGGAACCTACGAGCAGTACTTC	CASGRWTGTYEQYF
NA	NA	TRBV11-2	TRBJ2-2	TGTGCCAGCAGCTTAAGCCTGGGGCAAACGAACACCGGGGAGCTGTTTTTT	CASSLSLGQTNTGELFF
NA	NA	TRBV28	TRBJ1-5	TGTGCCAGCAGCGAGGGGCATCAGCCCCAGCATTTT	CASSEGHQPQHF
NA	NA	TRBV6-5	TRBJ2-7	TGTGCCAGCAGTTCTGACAAATCCTACGAGCAGTACTTC	CASSSDKSYEQYF
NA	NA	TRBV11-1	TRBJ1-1	TGTGCCAGCAGTTTGACAGTGCAAATTGAAGCTTTCTTT	CASSLTVQIEAFF
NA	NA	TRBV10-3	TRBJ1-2	TGTGCCATCAAGCCTCCTTCGGGCCTATATGGCTACACCTTC	CAIKPPSGLYGYTF
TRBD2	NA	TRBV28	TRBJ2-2	TGTGCCAGCAGTTTACTACTAGCGGGCTTCACCGGGGAGCTGTTTTTT	CASSLLLAGFTGELFF
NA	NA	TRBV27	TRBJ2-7	TGTGCCAGCAGCTCCCGCGAGGCGCTACCGAGGGGAGAGCGGTACTTC	CASSSREALPRGERYF